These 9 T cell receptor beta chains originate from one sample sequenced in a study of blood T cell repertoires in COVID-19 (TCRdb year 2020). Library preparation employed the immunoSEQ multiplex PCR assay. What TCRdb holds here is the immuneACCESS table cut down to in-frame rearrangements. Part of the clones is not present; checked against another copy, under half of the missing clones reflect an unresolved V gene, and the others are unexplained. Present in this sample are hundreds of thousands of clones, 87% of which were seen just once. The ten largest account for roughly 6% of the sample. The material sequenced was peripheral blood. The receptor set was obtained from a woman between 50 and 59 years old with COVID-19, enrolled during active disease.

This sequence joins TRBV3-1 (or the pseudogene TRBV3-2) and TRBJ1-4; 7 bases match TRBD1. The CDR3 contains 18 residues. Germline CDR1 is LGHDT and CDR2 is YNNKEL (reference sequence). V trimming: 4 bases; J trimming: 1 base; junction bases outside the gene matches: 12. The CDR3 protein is CASSPTGIRFRTNEKLFF. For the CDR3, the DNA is TGTGCCAGCAGCCCGACAGGGATTAGGTTCCGAACTAATGAAAAACTGTTTTTT.

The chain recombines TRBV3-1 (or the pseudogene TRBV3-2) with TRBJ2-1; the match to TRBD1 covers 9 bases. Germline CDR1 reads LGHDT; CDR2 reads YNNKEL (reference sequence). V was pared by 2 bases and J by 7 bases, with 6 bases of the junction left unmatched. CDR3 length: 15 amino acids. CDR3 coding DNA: TGTGCCAGCAGCCAACTGGACAGGGGCGGGAATGAGCAGTTCTTC. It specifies CASSQLDRGGNEQFF.

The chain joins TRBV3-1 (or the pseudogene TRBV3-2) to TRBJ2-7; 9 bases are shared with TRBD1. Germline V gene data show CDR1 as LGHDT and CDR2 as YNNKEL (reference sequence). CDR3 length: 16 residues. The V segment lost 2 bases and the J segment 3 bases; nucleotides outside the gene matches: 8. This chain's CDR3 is CASSQIIGQGSYEQYF. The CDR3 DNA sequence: TGTGCCAGCAGCCAAATCATTGGACAGGGGAGCTACGAGCAGTACTTC.

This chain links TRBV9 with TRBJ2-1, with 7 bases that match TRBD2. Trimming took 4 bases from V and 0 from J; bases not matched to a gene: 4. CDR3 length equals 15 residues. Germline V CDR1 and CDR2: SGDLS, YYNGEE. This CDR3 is CASSSGGSSYNEQFF. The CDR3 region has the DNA TGTGCCAGCAGCTCCGGCGGGAGCTCCTACAATGAGCAGTTCTTC.

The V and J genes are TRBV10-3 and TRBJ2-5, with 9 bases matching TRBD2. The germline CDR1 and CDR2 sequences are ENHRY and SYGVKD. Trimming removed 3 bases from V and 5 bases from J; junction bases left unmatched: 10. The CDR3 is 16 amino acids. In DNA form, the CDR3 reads TGTGCCATCAGTGAAAAGAGCGGGAGGTCTCAGGAGACCCAGTACTTC. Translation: CAISEKSGRSQETQYF.

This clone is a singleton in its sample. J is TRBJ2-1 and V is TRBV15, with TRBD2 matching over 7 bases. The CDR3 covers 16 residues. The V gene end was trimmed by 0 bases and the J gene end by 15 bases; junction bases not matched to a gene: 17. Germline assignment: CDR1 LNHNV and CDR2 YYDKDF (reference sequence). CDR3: CATSRDRASGSRRRFF. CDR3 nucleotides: TGTGCCACCAGCAGAGATCGGGCTAGCGGCAGTCGTAGGCGGTTCTTC. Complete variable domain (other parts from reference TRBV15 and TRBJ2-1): DAMVIQNPRYQVTQFGKPVTLSCSQTLNHNVMYWYQQKSSQAPKLLFHYYDKDFNNEADTPDNFQSRRPNTSFCFLDIRSPGLGDTAMYLCATSRDRASGSRRRFFGPGTRLTVL.

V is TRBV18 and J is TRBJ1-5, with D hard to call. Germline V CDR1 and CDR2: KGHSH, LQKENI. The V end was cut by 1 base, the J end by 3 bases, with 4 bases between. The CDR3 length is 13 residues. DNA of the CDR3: TGTGCCAGCTCACCACGTTACAATCAGCCCCAGCATTTT. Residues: CASSPRYNQPQHF.

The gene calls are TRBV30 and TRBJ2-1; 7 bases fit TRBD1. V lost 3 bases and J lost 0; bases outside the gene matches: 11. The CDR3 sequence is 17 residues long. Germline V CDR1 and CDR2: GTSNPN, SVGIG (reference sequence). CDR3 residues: CAWRIETGKASYNEQFF. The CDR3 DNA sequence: TGTGCCTGGAGGATAGAGACAGGGAAGGCCTCCTACAATGAGCAGTTCTTC.

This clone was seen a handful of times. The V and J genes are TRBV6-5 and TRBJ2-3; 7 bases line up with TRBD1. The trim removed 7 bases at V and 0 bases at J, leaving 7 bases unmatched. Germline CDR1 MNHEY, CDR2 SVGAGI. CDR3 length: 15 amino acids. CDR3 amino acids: CASTRTGISTDTQYF. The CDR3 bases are TGTGCCAGCACCCGGACAGGAATTAGCACAGATACGCAGTATTTT.